This T cell receptor (beta chain) was sequenced during a study of T cells in Graves' hyperthyroidism and ophthalmopathy. Regions amplified from RNA transcripts were the TCR beta CDR3 regions. With the HTBI primer set, the TCR CDR3 went through a first round of RT-PCR. Via MiXCR, TCRdb re-called the multiplex PCR reads, giving one row per CDR3 protein. Of roughly 640,000 distinct CDR3 sequences listed, 15% to 20% are singletons. Per germline, CDR1 DFQATT and CDR2 SNEGSKA (reference sequence). Deletions cut 3 bases from V and 2 bases from J, with 18 bases between. The CDR3 extends over 16 amino acids. This clonotype was counted many times.

This receptor was identified in a middle-aged woman with Graves' ophthalmopathy. The chain carries TRBV20-1 and TRBJ2-3; D may match TRBD1 or TRBD2 (5 bases each). The sample consisted of blood. Here the CDR3 DNA reads TGCAGTGCTAGTGCCGTGTTTGAGGGGAACACAGATACGCAGTATTTT. Translation gives CSASAVFEGNTDTQYF.